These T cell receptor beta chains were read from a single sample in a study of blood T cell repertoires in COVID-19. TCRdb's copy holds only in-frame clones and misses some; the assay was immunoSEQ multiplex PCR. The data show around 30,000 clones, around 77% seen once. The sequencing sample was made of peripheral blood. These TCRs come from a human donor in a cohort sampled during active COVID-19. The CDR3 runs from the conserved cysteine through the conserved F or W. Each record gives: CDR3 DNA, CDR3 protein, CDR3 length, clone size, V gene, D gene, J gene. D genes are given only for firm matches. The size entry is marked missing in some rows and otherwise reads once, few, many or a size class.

TGTGCCAGCAGCCGAAGAGTCCCAACAGGGGACGTGCTGTTTTTT CASSRRVPTGDVLFF 15 . TRBV4-2 TRBD1 TRBJ2-2
TGTGCCAGTATCGACAGGGATGGAAATGAAAAACTGTTTTTT CASIDRDGNEKLFF 14 . TRBV19 TRBD1 TRBJ1-4
TGTGCCATCAGTGAACTAGCGGGGGGTGAGCAGTTCTTC CAISELAGGEQFF 13 . TRBV10-3 TRBD2 TRBJ2-1
TGTGCCACCAGTGCCGCGGGAGGAATCGTCAATGAGCAGTTCTTC CATSAAGGIVNEQFF 15 once TRBV24-1 TRBD2 TRBJ2-1
TGTGCCAGCAGCAATCTCCAAGGACTAGCTGTCGAGACCCAGTACTTC CASSNLQGLAVETQYF 16 . TRBV9 TRBD2 TRBJ2-5
TGTGCCAGCAGTTACGCCGCAGGTAATCAGCCCCAGCATTTT CASSYAAGNQPQHF 14 . TRBV6-2/TRBV6-3 . TRBJ1-5
TGTGCCAGCAGTTACGGACAGATACTAGCCAAAAACATTCAGTACTTC CASSYGQILAKNIQYF 16 . TRBV6-2/TRBV6-3 . TRBJ2-4
TGTGCCAGCAGCGTAGTCCCCCGGGGGGCGCAGGGCGGGGAGCTGTTTTTT CASSVVPRGAQGGELFF 17 . TRBV9 . TRBJ2-2
TGTGCCAGCAGCCCAAGTCGGGGTTCCGATACGCAGTATTTT CASSPSRGSDTQYF 14 . TRBV14 . TRBJ2-3
TGTGCTAGTGGCCACCCCGGGGGGACAGGGAACGGCTACACCTTC CASGHPGGTGNGYTF 15 . TRBV12-5 TRBD1 TRBJ1-2
TGTGCCAGCAGCCAAGAACGCTTTTGGACAGGTTTTTATGGCTACACCTTC CASSQERFWTGFYGYTF 17 . TRBV4-2 TRBD1 TRBJ1-2
TGTGCCAGCAGCCTGAGGACACTCTCTGGAAACACCATATATTTT CASSLRTLSGNTIYF 15 few TRBV3-1/TRBV3-2 . TRBJ1-3
TGTGCCAGCAGTGAAGTAAGGGGCGCCTCCTATGGCTACACCTTC CASSEVRGASYGYTF 15 . TRBV2 . TRBJ1-2
TGTGCCAGCAGCTTAGCGTCCCGAGCCTACAATGAGCAGTTCTTC CASSLASRAYNEQFF 15 few TRBV7-2 . TRBJ2-1
TGTGCCAGCAGCCGACCCCCTAGCGTTTGGCAGTATTTT CASSRPPSVWQYF 13 . TRBV27 . TRBJ2-3
TGTGCCAGCCCCGGGGGGGGGCCCTATGGCTACACCTTC CASPGGGPYGYTF 13 . TRBV21-1 . TRBJ1-2
TGCGCCAGCAGGCGTGATAGCGGTAACACCGGGGAGCTGTTTTTT CASRRDSGNTGELFF 15 few TRBV5-1 . TRBJ2-2
TGTGCCAGTAGTACCCTCCTCAATTCACCCCTCCACTTT CASSTLLNSPLHF 13 . TRBV19 . TRBJ1-6
TGCAGCGTGATGACAGGGCCTAACTATGGCTACACCTTC CSVMTGPNYGYTF 13 few TRBV29-1 TRBD1 TRBJ1-2
TGTGCCAGCAGCGGGGCAAACGAGCAGTACTTC CASSGANEQYF 11 medium-sized TRBV7-8 . TRBJ2-7
TGCGCCAGCAGCGCGTATGGAGAGGGAGGGACTGAAGCTTTCTTT CASSAYGEGGTEAFF 15 . TRBV5-1 . TRBJ1-1
TGTGCCAGCAGTTCCTTCTACGAGCAGTACTTC CASSSFYEQYF 11 . TRBV27 . TRBJ2-7
TGTGCCAGTAGTCCGGGGGCGGGAGGGACCTACGAGCAGTACTTC CASSPGAGGTYEQYF 15 few TRBV19 TRBD2 TRBJ2-7
TGTGCCAGCAATCCGGGATTATCCTACAATGAGCAGTTCTTC CASNPGLSYNEQFF 14 . TRBV3-1/TRBV3-2 . TRBJ2-1
TGTGCCAGCAGTCAACAGGGGCGGGAGCCCCAGCATTTT CASSQQGREPQHF 13 . TRBV2 TRBD1 TRBJ1-5
TGCAGTGCTGGCCAATACGAGCAGTACTTC CSAGQYEQYF 10 . TRBV20-1 . TRBJ2-7
TGTGCCAGCAGCCCGAGGCCAGCGGCCGTAGTTACAGATACGCAGTATTTT CASSPRPAAVVTDTQYF 17 . TRBV21-1 . TRBJ2-3
TGTGCCAGCTCACAAGAGCGGACAGGGAGAGGGACAGATACGCAGTATTTT CASSQERTGRGTDTQYF 17 few TRBV18 TRBD1 TRBJ2-3
TGTGCCAGCAGTCAAGCGGGCAGGGCCTATGGCTACACCTTC CASSQAGRAYGYTF 14 . TRBV6-2/TRBV6-3 . TRBJ1-2
TGTGCCAGTAGTACACGGACAGGGGCTAACTCCTATGGCTACACCTTC CASSTRTGANSYGYTF 16 few TRBV19 TRBD1 TRBJ1-2
TGCGCCAGCAGCTTGGGGCCGCCGGCGGACTATGGCTACACCTTC CASSLGPPADYGYTF 15 . TRBV5-1 . TRBJ1-2
TGTGCCAGCAGCTTAGGTCAGGGGACCATATATTTT CASSLGQGTIYF 12 . TRBV7-2 . TRBJ1-3
TGCGCCAGCAGCCAAGACAGCGGGGGGGTAGAGACCCAGTACTTC CASSQDSGGVETQYF 15 . TRBV4-1 TRBD2 TRBJ2-5
TGTGCCAGCAGCTTGTCTAGCGGGGACAATGAGCAGTTCTTC CASSLSSGDNEQFF 14 . TRBV13 TRBD2 TRBJ2-1
TGTGCCAGCAGTCCGACCCGGCAGGGGGCTGGGGCCAACGTCCTGACTTTC CASSPTRQGAGANVLTF 17 once TRBV6-6 TRBD1 TRBJ2-6
TGTGCCTGGTCCACAATAATGAACACTGAAGCTTTCTTT CAWSTIMNTEAFF 13 . TRBV30 . TRBJ1-1
TGTGCCAGCAGCCGGGACAGAAACACTGAAGCTTTCTTT CASSRDRNTEAFF 13 . TRBV7-6 TRBD1 TRBJ1-1
TGTGCCAGTAGTAATATAGCGGGAGGTAGGAATGAGCAGTTCTTC CASSNIAGGRNEQFF 15 . TRBV19 TRBD2 TRBJ2-1
TGTGCCTGGAGTCCAACCTACAGGGGACGAAGCTCCTATAATTCACCCCTCCACTTT CAWSPTYRGRSSYNSPLHF 19 . TRBV30 TRBD1 TRBJ1-6
TGCGCCAGCAGCACGAGCCGACAGGGTCGGGGAGAGACCCAGTACTTC CASSTSRQGRGETQYF 16 . TRBV5-1 TRBD1 TRBJ2-5
TGTGCCAGCTCACCAACTACAGGGTCCGATACGCAGTATTTT CASSPTTGSDTQYF 14 once TRBV18 . TRBJ2-3
TGTGCCAGCAGTTTATATGGGACAGGAACTGGAAACACCATATATTTT CASSLYGTGTGNTIYF 16 once TRBV28 TRBD1 TRBJ1-3
TGTGCCAGCAGACCTATTACCACTGGGGCCAACGTCCTGACTTTC CASRPITTGANVLTF 15 . TRBV6-5 . TRBJ2-6
TGTGCCAGCAGCAATAGAGGGACAACGGGCACCGGGGAGCTGTTTTTT CASSNRGTTGTGELFF 16 . TRBV7-2 . TRBJ2-2
TGTGCCAGCAGTGAAGCGCTTCTGGGACAGCCCGAAACCTACTACGAGCAGTACTTC CASSEALLGQPETYYEQYF 19 . TRBV2 TRBD1 TRBJ2-7
TGCGCCAGCAGCTTTGGGGTCAGGGCGAACACTGAAGCTTTCTTT CASSFGVRANTEAFF 15 . TRBV5-1 . TRBJ1-1
TGTGCCAGCAGCCCCCTGGCTAGCGGGAGTAACGAGCAGTACTTC CASSPLASGSNEQYF 15 . TRBV7-2 TRBD2 TRBJ2-7
TGTGCCAGCAGCTTAGCGCGGGGTGGGAATGAAAAACTGTTTTTT CASSLARGGNEKLFF 15 . TRBV7-9 . TRBJ1-4
TGTGCCAGCAGCTTGGCCATGGGCAGGGGAAACTATGGCTACACCTTC CASSLAMGRGNYGYTF 16 . TRBV5-8 . TRBJ1-2
TGTGCCAGCAGCCGGCCTAGCGGGAGTGAGCAGTACTTC CASSRPSGSEQYF 13 . TRBV3-1/TRBV3-2 TRBD2 TRBJ2-7
TGTGCCTGGTCGGAAGACAGGTATAATTCACCCCTCCACTTT CAWSEDRYNSPLHF 14 . TRBV30 . TRBJ1-6
TGTGCCAGCACCCCCGGGACAGAATCCTACTATGGCTACACCTTC CASTPGTESYYGYTF 15 few TRBV6-5 TRBD1 TRBJ1-2
TGTGCCAGCAGGGGAAGGGTAGGGGCCCTTGGCTACACCTTC CASRGRVGALGYTF 14 . TRBV5-6 . TRBJ1-2
TGTGCCAGCAGAGGGACTAGCGGGAGACAGGGCGAGCAGTACTTC CASRGTSGRQGEQYF 15 . TRBV6-5 TRBD2 TRBJ2-7
TGTGCCAGCAGTGAAGCCCAAGGGGTTGGGTATGGCTACACCTTC CASSEAQGVGYGYTF 15 . TRBV6-1 . TRBJ1-2